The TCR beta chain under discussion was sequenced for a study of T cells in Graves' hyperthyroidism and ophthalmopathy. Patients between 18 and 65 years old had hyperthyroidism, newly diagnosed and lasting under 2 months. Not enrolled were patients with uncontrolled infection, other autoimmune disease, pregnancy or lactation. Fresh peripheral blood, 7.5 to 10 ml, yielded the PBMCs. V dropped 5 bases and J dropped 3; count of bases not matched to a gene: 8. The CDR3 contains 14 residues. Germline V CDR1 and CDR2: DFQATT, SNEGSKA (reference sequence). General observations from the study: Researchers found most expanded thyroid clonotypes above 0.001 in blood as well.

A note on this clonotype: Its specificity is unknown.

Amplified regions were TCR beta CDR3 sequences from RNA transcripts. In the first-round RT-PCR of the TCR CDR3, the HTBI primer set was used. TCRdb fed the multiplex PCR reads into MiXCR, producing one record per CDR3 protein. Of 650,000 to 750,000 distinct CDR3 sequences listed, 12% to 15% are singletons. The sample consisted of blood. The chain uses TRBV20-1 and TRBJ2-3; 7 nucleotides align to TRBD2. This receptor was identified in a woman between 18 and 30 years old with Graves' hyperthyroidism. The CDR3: CSAVDGRKTDTQYF. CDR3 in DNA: TGCAGTGCTGTGGACGGGAGGAAGACAGATACGCAGTATTTT.